This record looks at one T cell receptor beta chain sequence and its context. The source of the sample is a study of T cell responses to AZD1222 COVID-19 vaccine. Clones were read by immunoSEQ multiplex PCR, and TCRdb kept only the in-frame ones, dropping some. This table has 150,000 to 200,000 clones, roughly nine tenths appearing once. V lost 2 bases and J lost 3; bases outside the gene matches: 4. Looked up from germline, CDR1 is LGHNA and CDR2 is YNFKEQ. CDR3 size: 15 residues. This TCR was recovered from an adult who received the AZD1222 COVID-19 vaccine. This chain connects TRBV4-2 to TRBJ2-3; 8 nucleotides line up with TRBD2. Sequenced here: peripheral blood, sampled 28 days after the second AZD1222 dose. This CDR3 reads CASSQLAGTTDTQYF. DNA for the CDR3: TGTGCCAGCAGCCAATTAGCGGGGACGACAGATACGCAGTATTTT.